The text below deals with one T cell receptor (beta chain). The data stem from a study of blood T cell repertoires in COVID-19. The CDR3 loop spans 15 amino acids. Trimming took 5 bases from V and 7 from J, leaving 20 bases between them. Looked up from germline, CDR1 is LNHDA and CDR2 is SQIVND (reference sequence). Per the original data handling: From reference gene primer amplification, estimates of nucleated cell counts were derived. Clones were sequenced by immunoSEQ multiplex PCR, and TCRdb holds only the in-frame ones, with some missing. V, J and clone size derive from that table, while D and trimming were established from the DNA sequence. In the table there are around 200,000 clones, approximately 88% of which are singletons.

The V gene is TRBV19, the J gene TRBJ1-2, with D hard to call. The receptor's source is a woman aged 40 to 49 with COVID-19, enrolled during active disease. Sample: peripheral blood. The CDR3: CASSGSGVLLGGYTF. DNA for the CDR3: TGTGCCAGTAGTGGCTCCGGGGTCCTTCTGGGTGGCTACACCTTC.